The entry below describes one TCR beta chain. The target antigen is unknown. This sample was included in a study of regulatory dendritic cells for organ transplantation. CFSE-labeled sorted T cells met regulatory or mature dendritic cells for four to five days. Memory T cells were CD45RO+, naive were CD45RA+, sorted by FACS. Here immunoSEQ multiplex PCR was the method, and the copy in TCRdb shows in-frame clones only, minus some. The table records 9,500 to 15,000 clones, roughly 60% of them present only once. Sequencing was done on a sample of naive CD8+ T cells from blood cultured with dendritic cells. The subset is: CD45RA+ naive T cells. The receptor was derived from a human donor in good health.

The chain's CDR3 is CASSPSRTGLTEAFF. DNA of the CDR3: TGTGCCAGCAGCCCGTCCCGGACAGGGCTCACTGAAGCTTTCTTT. This chain links TRBV13 with TRBJ1-1; 8 nucleotides agree with TRBD1. Germline CDR1 reads PRHDT; CDR2 reads FYEKMQ (reference sequence). V shed 5 bases, J shed 4 bases, and the junction held 9 bases outside the gene matches. This CDR3 is built from 15 residues.